One and the same sample provided the 20 T cell receptor beta chains below, sequenced in a study of blood T cell repertoires in COVID-19. Assay used: immunoSEQ multiplex PCR; TCRdb lists only in-frame clones, some missing. The table lists some 200,000 clones, about 78% of them singletons. The material sequenced was PBMCs or T cells enriched from blood (not recorded which). These receptors all come from a woman in her 50s who had recovered from COVID-19.

The J gene is TRBJ1-3, the V gene TRBV12-3 or TRBV12-4, with D hard to call. Between the trimmed V and J ends, which lost 5 bases and 4 bases, there was a span of 3 bases. The CDR3 is 11 amino acids. CDR3 nucleotides: TGTGCCAGCAGTCTGGGAAACACCATATATTTT. It translates to CASSLGNTIYF.

This clone was detected only once. The rearrangement joins TRBV28 to TRBJ1-1; the match to TRBD1 covers 11 bases. CDR1 is MDHEN and CDR2 is SYDVKM in the germline V gene. This CDR3 has 15 amino acids. The V segment lost 7 bases and the J segment 2 bases; nucleotides outside the gene matches: 6. The CDR3 DNA sequence: TGTGCCAGCAAGCAATGGACAGGGGGCAACACTGAAGCTTTCTTT. Translated: CASKQWTGGNTEAFF. Using reference TRBV28 and TRBJ1-1 for the parts outside the CDR3, the full variable domain is DVKVTQSSRYLVKRTGEKVFLECVQDMDHENMFWYRQDPGLGLRLIYFSYDVKMKEKGDIPEGYSVSREKKERFSLILESASTNQTSMYLCASKQWTGGNTEAFFGQGTRLTVV.

The chain couples TRBV15 to TRBJ2-7; 10 nucleotides align to TRBD2. V shed 0 bases, J shed 4 bases, and the junction held 9 bases outside the gene matches. The CDR3 length is 17 residues. The germline gives CDR1 LNHNV, CDR2 YYDKDF (reference sequence). In DNA form, the CDR3 reads TGTGCCACCAGCAGAGATAGGTGGGCTAGCGGGGGTTACGAGCAGTACTTC. This sequence encodes CATSRDRWASGGYEQYF.

The chain joins TRBV9 to TRBJ1-4, with D possibly being TRBD1 (6 bases). This CDR3 has 13 amino acids. V lost 3 bases, J lost 10 bases, and 13 bases lay in between. Germline V CDR1 and CDR2: SGDLS, YYNGEE. The CDR3 nucleotides read TGTGCCAGCAGCGAACAGGGTAGGGGAAAACTGTTTTTT. Its translation: CASSEQGRGKLFF.

The chain couples TRBV19 to TRBJ2-5; D is unresolved. Germline CDR1 and CDR2: LNHDA and SQIVND (reference sequence). The CDR3 sequence is 13 residues long. Trimming pared 5 bases from V and 5 bases from J, leaving 12 bases between. The CDR3: CASSSLIKETQYF. CDR3 DNA sequence: TGTGCCAGTAGTTCCCTAATCAAGGAGACCCAGTACTTC.

This clone was observed once. The genes are TRBV9 and TRBJ2-3; 8 positions match TRBD1. V lost 3 bases, J lost 7 bases, and 10 bases stayed unmatched. In germline, CDR1 is SGDLS, CDR2 YYNGEE. This CDR3 comprises 15 residues. The CDR3 loop reads CASSAGQGIVNTQYF. CDR3 DNA sequence: TGTGCCAGCAGCGCCGGACAGGGCATAGTAAATACGCAGTATTTT.

V and J are TRBV5-1 and TRBJ2-5; TRBD1 is a possible D gene (5 bases). The CDR3 length is 15 residues. The germline V gene has CDR1 SGHRS and CDR2 YFSETQ. V was trimmed by 2 bases and J by 4 bases, leaving 15 bases between them. The CDR3 DNA reads TGCGCCAGCAGCTTAAGGAAGGGGCACGGAGAGACCCAGTACTTC. Protein sequence: CASSLRKGHGETQYF.

This clone was recorded once. CDR3 DNA sequence: TGCAGTGCCCGGGAGGGTAGTCCGCAGTACTTC. It yields the protein CSAREGSPQYF. The rearrangement links TRBV20-1 to TRBJ2-7; 8 nucleotides line up with TRBD2. V lost 6 bases to trimming and J lost 9 bases; unmatched junction nucleotides: 7. There are 11 residues in the CDR3. Germline V gene data show CDR1 as DFQATT and CDR2 as SNEGSKA (reference sequence).

The V and J genes are TRBV6-2 or TRBV6-3 and TRBJ2-1; 7 bases line up with TRBD2. The V gene's germline CDR1 is MNHEY and CDR2 SVGEGT. V shed 5 bases, J shed 8 bases, and the junction held 9 bases outside the gene matches. This CDR3 spans 14 amino acids. The CDR3 DNA reads as TGTGCCAGCAGTCCCCGGACTAGAGCACATGAGCAGTTCTTC. Residues: CASSPRTRAHEQFF.

This clone showed up just a few times. This rearrangement joins TRBV3-1 (or the pseudogene TRBV3-2) to TRBJ1-3; D might be TRBD1 (6 bases). CDR3 length equals 13 residues. V lost 4 bases and J lost 7, with 11 bases in between. Looked up from germline, CDR1 is LGHDT and CDR2 is YNNKEL (reference sequence). CDR3 nucleotide sequence: TGTGCCAGCAGCCCGGGGACATGGAACACCATATATTTT. It yields the protein CASSPGTWNTIYF.

This chain connects TRBV7-8 to TRBJ2-2; 7 bases are shared with TRBD1. V lost 3 bases to trimming and J lost 1 base; unmatched junction nucleotides: 8. The CDR3 is 17 residues long. Germline assignment: CDR1 SGHVS and CDR2 FQNEAQ. CDR3 region: CASSFSIDRENTGELFF. The CDR3 region has the DNA TGTGCCAGCAGCTTTTCTATCGACAGGGAGAACACCGGGGAGCTGTTTTTT.

This chain joins TRBV7-3 and TRBJ2-1; TRBD2 matches at 13 bases. The CDR3 runs to 16 residues. J lost 10 bases, V lost 5 bases, and 11 bases had no gene match. Germline V gene data show CDR1 as SGHTA and CDR2 as FQGTGA. The CDR3 DNA is TGTGCCAGCAGCCCCAGGACTAGCGGGAGTCGGGGAGAGCAGTTCTTC. Protein: CASSPRTSGSRGEQFF.

The rearrangement links TRBV5-5 to TRBJ2-7, with a possible D match to TRBD2 (5 bases). Deletions cut 4 bases from V and 2 bases from J, with 19 bases between. The CDR3 has 16 amino acids. Germline V gene data show CDR1 as SGHKS and CDR2 as YYEKEE (reference sequence). Here the CDR3 DNA reads TGTGCCAGCAGCCCTGAGGGCGGGCGGTTCCCCTACGAGCAGTACTTC. This gives the protein CASSPEGGRFPYEQYF.

This clone was detected only a few times. This chain connects TRBV5-1 to TRBJ1-6; D might be TRBD1 (5 bases). The CDR3 extends over 13 amino acids. The V gene's germline CDR1 is SGHRS and CDR2 YFSETQ. The ends were cut back, 5 bases at V and 7 bases at J, with 10 bases in the middle. DNA for the CDR3: TGCGCCAGCAGGGGGGGAGACAATTCACCCCTCCACTTT. This encodes CASRGGDNSPLHF.

The J gene is TRBJ2-5, the V gene TRBV28; 9 positions agree with TRBD1. V gave up 4 bases and J gave up 4 bases; unmatched junction bases: 4. Germline loops: CDR1 MDHEN, CDR2 SYDVKM. The CDR3 covers 14 residues. In nucleotides, the CDR3 is TGTGCCAGCAGTTATCACAGGGGGCGAGAGACCCAGTACTTC. This encodes CASSYHRGRETQYF.

The chain recombines TRBV10-3 with TRBJ1-1; 7 nucleotides agree with TRBD1. Germline assignment: CDR1 ENHRY and CDR2 SYGVKD. The CDR3 is made up of 11 amino acids. Trimming at V came to 11 bases and at J to 6 bases, leaving 6 bases not matched to a gene. The CDR3 is CAVLDRAEAFF. The DNA of the CDR3 is TGTGCCGTATTAGACAGGGCTGAAGCTTTCTTT.

The chain recombines TRBV24-1 with TRBJ2-6, with D tentatively TRBD1 (5 bases). This CDR3 spans 16 amino acids. Trimming pared 6 bases from V and 0 bases from J, leaving 11 bases between. From germline, CDR1 is KGHDR and CDR2 SFDVKD. CDR3 in amino acids: CATSLGRDSGANVLTF. The CDR3 DNA reads as TGTGCCACCAGTTTGGGGCGAGACTCTGGGGCCAACGTCCTGACTTTC.

The sample holds a few counts of this clone. The chain employs TRBV14 and TRBJ2-2; D not resolved. Per germline, CDR1 SGHDN and CDR2 FVKESK. The CDR3 has 14 residues. The V gene lost 4 bases and the J gene lost 4 bases, with 10 bases spanning the gap. CDR3 sequence (DNA): TGTGCCAGCAGCCGACTTGGAACCACCGGGGAGCTGTTTTTT. It is translated as CASSRLGTTGELFF.

In nucleotides, the CDR3 is TGTGCCAGCAGTTACACCCTAGACAGGGGATACACTGAAGCTTTCTTT. This encodes CASSYTLDRGYTEAFF. The genes are TRBV6-2 or TRBV6-3 and TRBJ1-1, with 8 bases fitting TRBD1. Germline values: CDR1 MNHEY, CDR2 SVGEGT. Trimming removed 2 bases from V and 3 bases from J; junction bases left unmatched: 8. CDR3 length: 16 residues.

This clone was picked up a small number of times. The chain employs TRBV5-1 and TRBJ2-5, with TRBD1 matching over 8 bases. This CDR3 is 14 amino acids long. V was clipped by 4 bases and J by 5 bases; unmatched bases: 7. Germline lookup yields CDR1 SGHRS and CDR2 YFSETQ. The CDR3 loop is CASSAGQGGETQYF. The CDR3 DNA is TGCGCCAGCAGCGCCGGACAGGGCGGGGAGACCCAGTACTTC.